This record covers a single TCR beta chain. What it binds is unknown. TCRdb called the 5' RACE reads again in MiXCR, with one record for every CDR3 protein. This sample has a few hundred thousand distinct CDR3 sequences, with 25% to 30% found just once. This entry belongs to a study of T-cell memory formation after mild COVID-19. Study conclusions and caveats: There were some responding clones in pre-infection memory, which suggested that cross-reactive memory had joined. Mostly located in CM and EM were contracting CD4+ clones, with contracting CD8+ clones located in EMRA. SARS-CoV-2 specificity was not confirmed for second-wave clones peaking on day 37.

The CDR3 consists of 15 residues. J gave up 7 bases and V 4 bases, and 4 bases lay outside the gene matches. Germline CDR1 LNHNV, CDR2 YYDKDF (reference sequence). The sequenced material came from PBMCs or a T cell subset sorted from them (not recorded which). This receptor was taken from an adult woman who had mild COVID-19 (a few samples of this study predate the infection). Cell type and time point are not known. V gene TRBV15 combines with J gene TRBJ2-1, with 13 bases that match TRBD2. The CDR3 sequence: CATSTRTSGRNEQFF. DNA for the CDR3: TGTGCCACCAGCACTCGGACTAGCGGGAGAAATGAGCAGTTCTTC.